This TCR beta chain was captured in a study of Ad26.COV2.S vaccination and SARS-CoV-2 variants. Study at large: Once or twice, 56 days apart, Ad26.COV2.S was delivered intramuscularly.

Produced via immunoSEQ multiplex PCR; TCRdb's table is partial and in-frame only. The repertoire holds about 400,000 clones, with around 91% as singletons. In germline, CDR1 is SGHRS, CDR2 YFSETQ. The V and J ends lost 4 bases and 8 bases respectively, with 15 bases between them. There are 14 residues in the CDR3. The sample's treatment: around 19 received Ad26.COV2.S at low or high dose, single or two shots; about 5 received placebo; per-sample allocation not given. The investigators took samples on day 63 after the first vaccine or placebo injection. Study findings and constraints: It was vaccine recipients, not placebo recipients, who had the higher spike-specific TCR breadth.

Concerning this clone: The target antigen is unknown.

Sample: peripheral blood, taken in a trial of Ad26.COV2.S vaccine versus placebo. The V call is TRBV5-1, the J call TRBJ1-4; tentative D call: TRBD1 (6 bases). The clonotype originates from a person aged 18-65 years who received the Ad26.COV2.S COVID-19 vaccine or a placebo. The CDR3 sequence is CASSVDSEGEKLFF. The CDR3 DNA reads TGCGCCAGCAGCGTGGACAGTGAGGGAGAAAAACTGTTTTTT.